This T cell receptor (beta chain) derives from a study of blood T cell repertoires in COVID-19. Study-level background: Material from acute and convalescent COVID-19 was sourced from the United States, Italy and Spain. The cDNA or gDNA used as material had been derived from T cells, B-cell-depleted T cells, or PBMCs.

In the source study's methods: Reference gene primer amplification gave estimated nucleated cell counts. Libraries were prepared by immunoSEQ multiplex PCR; TCRdb keeps only in-frame clonotypes and omits some of them. D and trimming were read from the DNA, whereas the V and J calls and clone size are those reported in that table. The table includes some 180,000 clones, 60% to 85% detected once. Germline V lookup: CDR1 MNHEY, CDR2 SVGAGI. The CDR3 has 12 amino acids. V dropped 6 bases and J dropped 7; count of bases not matched to a gene: 4. The TCR comes from a woman aged 45 to 65 with active or convalescent COVID-19. Sequencing used peripheral blood. J is TRBJ1-2 and V is TRBV6-5; TRBD1 aligns across 8 bases. In DNA, the CDR3 is TGTGCCAGCAGCCCCGGGACAGGTGGCTACACCTTC. Protein sequence: CASSPGTGGYTF.